This T cell receptor beta chain is drawn from a study of OX40 agonist ivuxolimab in advanced cancers. Study-wide findings and caveats: Also present in some nonresponders was a low level of normalized T-cell clonal expansion.

The investigators sampled blood at baseline, at cycle 4 day 1, and at cycle 7 day 1. With regard to this clone: Antigen: not known.

The assay was immunoSEQ multiplex PCR, and TCRdb's table has in-frame clones only and misses some. This sample has about 77,000 clones, with around nine tenths found just once. Here the sequenced sample was CD4+ or CD8+ T cells sorted from blood, taken in a trial of the OX40 agonist ivuxolimab. This TCR derives from an adult with an advanced solid tumor such as melanoma, head and neck, liver or kidney cancer.

The DNA for the CDR3 is TGCAGCGCGGCAAAGGAGACATCCTACGAGCAGTACTTC. This gives the protein CSAAKETSYEQYF. The V call is TRBV29-1, the J call TRBJ2-7; D not certain. The V end was cut by 7 bases, the J end by 1 base, with 14 bases between. The germline V gene has CDR1 SQVTM and CDR2 ANQGSEA. There are 13 residues in the CDR3.